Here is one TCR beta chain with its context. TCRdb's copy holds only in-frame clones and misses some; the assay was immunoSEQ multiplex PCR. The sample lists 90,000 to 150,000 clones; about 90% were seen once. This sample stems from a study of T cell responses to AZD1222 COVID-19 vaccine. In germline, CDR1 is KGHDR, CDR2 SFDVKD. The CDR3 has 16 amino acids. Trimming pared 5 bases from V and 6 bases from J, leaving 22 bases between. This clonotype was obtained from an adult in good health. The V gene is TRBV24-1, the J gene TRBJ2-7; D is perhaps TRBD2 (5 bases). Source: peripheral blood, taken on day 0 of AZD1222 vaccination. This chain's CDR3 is CATSVGTGNTRSEQYF. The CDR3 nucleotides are TGTGCCACCAGTGTGGGTACCGGGAACACCCGATCCGAGCAGTACTTC.